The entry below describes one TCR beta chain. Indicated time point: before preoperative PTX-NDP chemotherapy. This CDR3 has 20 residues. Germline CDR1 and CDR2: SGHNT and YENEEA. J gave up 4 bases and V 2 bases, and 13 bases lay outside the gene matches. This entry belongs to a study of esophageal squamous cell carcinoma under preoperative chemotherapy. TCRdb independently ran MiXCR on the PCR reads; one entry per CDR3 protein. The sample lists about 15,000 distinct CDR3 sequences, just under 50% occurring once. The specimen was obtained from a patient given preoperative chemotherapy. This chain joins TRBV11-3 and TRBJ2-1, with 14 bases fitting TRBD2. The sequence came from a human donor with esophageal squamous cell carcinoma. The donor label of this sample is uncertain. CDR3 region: CASSLTKPGLAGEFYNEQFF. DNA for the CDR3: TGTGCCAGCAGCTTAACGAAGCCGGGACTAGCGGGAGAGTTTTACAATGAGCAGTTCTTC.